The 5 T cell receptor beta chains below come from one sample, sequenced in a study of blood T cell repertoires in COVID-19. Clones were read by immunoSEQ multiplex PCR, and TCRdb kept only the in-frame ones, dropping some. The repertoire includes 200,000 to 250,000 clones, 65% to 85% of them detected once, and approximately 6.5% sits in the top ten. Sequenced material: PBMCs or T cells enriched from blood (not recorded which). The receptors here all came from a woman in her forties who had recovered from COVID-19.

The chain links TRBV28 to TRBJ1-1; 9 nucleotides line up with TRBD1. CDR3 size: 15 residues. Germline V gene lookup returns CDR1 MDHEN and CDR2 SYDVKM. Germline trimming cut 6 bases from V and 1 base from J; bases unmatched to any gene: 6. The CDR3 is CASRGTGLWNTEAFF. The DNA for the CDR3 is TGTGCCAGCAGGGGGACAGGGCTCTGGAACACTGAAGCTTTCTTT.

This chain links TRBV7-2 with TRBJ2-3; 8 bases are shared with TRBD2. This CDR3 comprises 17 residues. Germline CDR1 and CDR2: SGHTA and FQGNSA. After removal of 1 base from V and 0 bases from J, the junction contained 6 bases not matched to a gene. The CDR3 protein is CASSLGLARPSTDTQYF. The CDR3 DNA reads as TGTGCCAGCAGCTTAGGACTAGCGAGACCTAGCACAGATACGCAGTATTTT.

The V call is TRBV5-1, the J call TRBJ1-6; D is ambiguous. This CDR3 spans 15 amino acids. The V and J ends lost 0 bases and 9 bases respectively, with 13 bases between them. Germline V lookup: CDR1 SGHRS, CDR2 YFSETQ. The CDR3 sequence: CASSLEGGVGSPLHF. DNA of the CDR3: TGCGCCAGCAGCTTGGAAGGTGGAGTTGGTTCACCCCTCCACTTT.

In its sample, this clone was seen a few times. V and J are TRBV7-9 and TRBJ1-5, with unresolved D. V lost 5 bases to trimming and J lost 3 bases, with 11 bases between them. The CDR3 totals 14 residues. From germline, CDR1 is SEHNR and CDR2 FQNEAQ (reference sequence). For the CDR3, the DNA is TGTGCCAGCAGCAGAGGACTTGCCAATCAGCCCCAGCATTTT. The encoded protein is CASSRGLANQPQHF. The full variable domain, in which reference TRBV7-9 and TRBJ1-5 provide the parts outside the CDR3, is DTGVSQNPRHKITKRGQNVTFRCDPISEHNRLYWYRQTLGQGPEFLTYFQNEAQLEKSRLLSDRFSAERPKGSFSTLEIQRTEQGDSAMYLCASSRGLANQPQHFGDGTRLSIL.

The chain uses TRBV30 and TRBJ2-3, with a weak D call TRBD2 (5 bases). The germline V and J ends were trimmed by 6 bases and 2 bases, with 9 bases remaining between them. CDR3 length equals 12 residues. The germline gives CDR1 GTSNPN, CDR2 SVGIG (reference sequence). In nucleotides, the CDR3 is TGTGCCTGCCGGGGAGTCACAGATACGCAGTATTTT. Its translation: CACRGVTDTQYF. The complete variable domain, with remaining parts taken from reference TRBV30 and TRBJ2-3, reads SQTIHQWPATLVQPVGSPLSLECTVEGTSNPNLYWYRQAAGRGLQLLFYSVGIGQISSEVPQNLSASRPQDRQFILSSKKLLLSDSGFYLCACRGVTDTQYFGPGTRLTVL.